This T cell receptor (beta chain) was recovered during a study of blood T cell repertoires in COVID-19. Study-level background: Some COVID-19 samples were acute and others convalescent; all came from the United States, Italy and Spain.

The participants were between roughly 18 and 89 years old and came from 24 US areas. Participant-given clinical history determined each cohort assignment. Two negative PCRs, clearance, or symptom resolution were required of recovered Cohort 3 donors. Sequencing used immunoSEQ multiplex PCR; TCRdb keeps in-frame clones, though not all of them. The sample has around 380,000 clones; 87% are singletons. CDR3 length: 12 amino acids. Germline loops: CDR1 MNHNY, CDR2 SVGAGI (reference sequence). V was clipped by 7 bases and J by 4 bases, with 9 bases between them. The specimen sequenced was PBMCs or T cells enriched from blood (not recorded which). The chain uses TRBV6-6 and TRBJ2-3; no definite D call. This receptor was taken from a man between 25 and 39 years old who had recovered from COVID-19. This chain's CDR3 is CASTYRSDTQYF. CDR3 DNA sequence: TGTGCCAGCACCTACCGATCAGATACGCAGTATTTT.